The clone carrying this T cell receptor (beta chain) showed up just a few times. The time point was: patch test 2, 6 weeks after DPC sensitization. Treatment in this sample: therapeutic diphenylcyclopropenone sensitization with weekly scalp DPC. Each CDR3 protein is one row after TCRdb ran MiXCR on the RACE reads. The profile shows 69,000 or so distinct CDR3 sequences, 10% of them singletons. The sample originates from a study of human T cells and chemical hapten exposure. Study-level background: The study patch tested 0.01% DPC on the upper back and read results at 6 days.

The V and J ends lost 4 bases and 2 bases respectively, with 15 bases between them. This CDR3 has 16 residues. The germline V gene has CDR1 LGHDT and CDR2 YNNKEL (reference sequence). This sequence was found in a woman aged 45-59 years with alopecia areata. Some clones in this sample may be carry-over from other donors' samples. The chain employs TRBV3-1 and TRBJ2-1, with a tentative D call TRBD1 (6 bases). The input for sequencing was whole blood, taken in connection with sensitization to the hapten diphenylcyclopropenone (DPC). The CDR3 is CASSRLQGRAYNEQFF. The CDR3 bases are TGTGCCAGCAGCCGCTTACAGGGTCGAGCCTACAATGAGCAGTTCTTC.